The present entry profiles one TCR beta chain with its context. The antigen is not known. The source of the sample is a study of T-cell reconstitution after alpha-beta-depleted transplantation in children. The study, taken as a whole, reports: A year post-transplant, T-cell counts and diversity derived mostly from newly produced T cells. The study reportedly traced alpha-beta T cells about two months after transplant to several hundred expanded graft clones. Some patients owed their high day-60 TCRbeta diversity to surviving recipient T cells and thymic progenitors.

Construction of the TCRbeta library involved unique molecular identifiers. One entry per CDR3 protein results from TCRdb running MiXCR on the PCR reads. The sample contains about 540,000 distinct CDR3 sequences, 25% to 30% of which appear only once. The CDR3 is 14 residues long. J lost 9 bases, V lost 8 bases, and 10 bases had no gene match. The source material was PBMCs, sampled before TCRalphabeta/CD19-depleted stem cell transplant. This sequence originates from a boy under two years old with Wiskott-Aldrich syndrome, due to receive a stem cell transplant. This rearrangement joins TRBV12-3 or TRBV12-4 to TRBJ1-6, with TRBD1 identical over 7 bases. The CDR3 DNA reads TGTGCCAGCGGTCAGGGGGGATTTGCTTCACCCCTCCACTTT. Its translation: CASGQGGFASPLHF.